This entry lists 11 T cell receptor beta chains sequenced from one sample in a study of T-cell reconstitution after alpha-beta-depleted transplantation in children (dated by TCRdb to about 2016). The library was prepared using PCR. The run used an Illumina HiSeq 2500. TCR library preparation used molecular barcoding, with unique molecular identifiers applied to normalize quantification of the TCRbeta repertoire. In TCRdb, the public reads were trimmed at Q25 with fastp and aligned with MiXCR, with productive beta chains retained. Under each unique CDR3 protein, matching rows form one entry showing the most common genes and DNA. For this sample the table gives about 540,000 distinct CDR3 sequences, of which around 20% were detected only once. The ten largest clones represent around 3.3% of the sample. Sequencing used PBMCs from the stem cell graft donor, obtained from the stem cell graft. The origin of the receptors is a human donor who donated a stem cell graft to a child with acute lymphoblastic leukemia.

The V gene is TRBV29-1, the J gene TRBJ2-2; no clear D gene. V lost 2 bases, J lost 0 bases, and 4 bases lay in between. Germline CDR1 SQVTM, CDR2 ANQGSEA. This CDR3 region has 13 residues. The CDR3: CSVERPNTGELFF. The CDR3, as DNA: TGCAGCGTTGAAAGACCGAACACCGGGGAGCTGTTTTTT.

The table lists this clonotype with a few counts. The rearrangement joins TRBV5-5 to TRBJ1-5, with a possible D match to TRBD1 (6 bases). Germline V gene data show CDR1 as SGHKS and CDR2 as YYEKEE (reference sequence). Trimming left V 0 bases short and J 5 bases short, with 12 bases between. This CDR3 has 15 amino acids. Written as DNA, the CDR3 is TGTGCCAGCAGCTTGGATCCCCGGGGGCATCAGCCCCAGCATTTT. This sequence encodes CASSLDPRGHQPQHF.

The chain joins TRBV25-1 to TRBJ2-1; 11 positions match TRBD2. The CDR3 covers 17 residues. J gave up 0 bases and V 2 bases, and 3 bases lay outside the gene matches. Germline V gives CDR1 MGHDK, CDR2 SYGVNS. The CDR3 is CASSEPTSGSSYNEQFF. DNA of the CDR3: TGTGCCAGCAGTGAACCTACTAGCGGGAGCTCCTACAATGAGCAGTTCTTC.

The genes are TRBV27 and TRBJ2-1; TRBD2 matches at 14 bases. The CDR3 is made up of 15 amino acids. V was clipped by 4 bases and J by 7 bases; unmatched bases: 3. CDR1 is MNHEY and CDR2 is SMNVEV in the germline V gene (reference sequence). DNA for the CDR3: TGTGCCAGCAGTTCTCGACTAGCGGGAGGGAATGAGCAGTTCTTC. Amino acid sequence: CASSSRLAGGNEQFF.

The chain combines TRBV6-5 with TRBJ2-3; 11 bases are shared with TRBD2. The junction had 14 bases not matched to a gene; V was cut back by 6 bases and J by 6 bases. The V gene's germline CDR1 is MNHEY and CDR2 SVGAGI. The CDR3 covers 17 residues. The CDR3 loop is CASRRTVAGGPTDTQYF. In DNA, the CDR3 is TGTGCCAGCAGGCGTACGGTAGCGGGAGGGCCAACGGATACGCAGTATTTT.

The chain recombines TRBV6-2 or TRBV6-3 with TRBJ2-7; perhaps TRBD2 as D (6 bases). Trimming removed 5 bases at V and 2 bases at J, with 16 bases between. The CDR3 is made up of 15 amino acids. CDR1 and CDR2 from the germline V gene are MNHEY and SVGEGT. Written as DNA, the CDR3 is TGTGCCAGCAGTGCCGTGTGGGGGGATCCCTACGAGCAGTACTTC. This translates into CASSAVWGDPYEQYF.

The J gene is TRBJ2-3, the V gene TRBV20-1, with 14 bases identical to TRBD2. This CDR3 is built from 19 residues. Losses at the gene ends were 5 bases for V and 1 base for J; bases not matched to a gene: 14. Germline-derived CDR1 and CDR2 are DFQATT and SNEGSKA (reference sequence). CDR3 in DNA: TGCAGTGCTGCCCCGGGACTAGCGGGAGTACCCCCACGCACAGATACGCAGTATTTT. Translation gives CSAAPGLAGVPPRTDTQYF.

This clonotype has only a few counts. The chain couples TRBV4-1 to TRBJ2-1; D perhaps matches TRBD2 (5 bases). The CDR3 is 11 residues long. V was cut by 6 bases and J by 10 bases, with 10 bases left in between. CDR1 and CDR2 (germline): MGHRA, YSYEKL. Written as DNA, the CDR3 is TGCGCCAGCAGAAGAGGGAAGGAGCAGTTCTTC. Translated: CASRRGKEQFF.

This clonotype has only a few counts. This chain connects TRBV12-3 or TRBV12-4 to TRBJ2-2, with 14 bases fitting TRBD2. The length of the CDR3 is 22 residues. V was pared by 3 bases and J by 0 bases, with 15 bases of the junction left unmatched. The CDR3 loop reads CASSFSPLGTSGSGANTGELFF. CDR3 nucleotide sequence: TGTGCCAGCAGTTTCAGCCCGCTTGGGACTAGCGGGAGCGGGGCGAACACCGGGGAGCTGTTTTTT.

The sample holds a few counts of this clonotype. The chain combines TRBV9 with TRBJ1-3, with 8 positions matching TRBD1. The V and J ends lost 3 bases and 2 bases, in that order; junction bases with no gene match: 4. Germline V CDR1 and CDR2: SGDLS, YYNGEE. This CDR3 spans 15 amino acids. The CDR3 nucleotides read TGTGCCAGCAGCGAAGCGACAGGGGCTGGAAACACCATATATTTT. This gives the protein CASSEATGAGNTIYF.

There are a few counts of this clonotype. The V gene is TRBV7-3, the J gene TRBJ2-7; TRBD2 might be the D (5 bases). Trimming cost V 3 bases and J 3 bases, with 9 bases left between them. The CDR3 is 13 residues long. Germline CDR1 reads SGHTA; CDR2 reads FQGTGA. The CDR3 loop is CASSFSGNYEQYF. The CDR3 nucleotides read TGTGCCAGCAGCTTCAGCGGAAACTACGAGCAGTACTTC.